These 26 T cell receptor beta chains share one sample of origin, sequenced in a study of OX40 agonist ivuxolimab in advanced cancers. Sequencing was performed with immunoSEQ multiplex PCR; in TCRdb, only in-frame clones are kept and a portion is missing. The data hold under 60,000 clones, with approximately 90% observed a single time. The source was CD4+ or CD8+ T cells sorted from blood, collected in a trial of the OX40 agonist ivuxolimab. The receptors were gathered from an adult with an advanced solid tumor such as melanoma, head and neck, liver or kidney cancer.

The J gene is TRBJ2-1, the V gene TRBV28, with D perhaps matching TRBD2 (5 bases). Germline CDR1 and CDR2: MDHEN and SYDVKM. V lost 5 bases, J lost 2 bases, and 22 bases lay in between. This CDR3 is 18 amino acids long. In DNA form, the CDR3 reads TGTGCCAGCAGTCCCGGAAAGTCTGGACTTAAGCCCTACAATGAGCAGTTCTTC. This sequence encodes CASSPGKSGLKPYNEQFF.

The chain couples TRBV9 to TRBJ2-7; D unclear. CDR1 is SGDLS, CDR2 YYNGEE, per germline. The CDR3 contains 15 residues. V was shortened by 0 bases and J by 3 bases, with 13 bases between the two germline ends. The CDR3 region is CASSVAWAAVYEQYF. The CDR3 DNA follows: TGTGCCAGCAGCGTAGCTTGGGCGGCAGTCTACGAGCAGTACTTC.

V and J are TRBV19 and TRBJ1-3, with D hard to call. Germline CDR1 is LNHDA and CDR2 is SQIVND (reference sequence). The CDR3 is 12 amino acids. CDR3 DNA sequence: TGTGCTACCGGGATATATGGAAACACCATATATTTT. It is translated as CATGIYGNTIYF.

The rearrangement uses TRBV6-5 and TRBJ1-1; TRBD1 matches 7 bases. The CDR3 spans 15 residues. Per the germline V gene, CDR1 is MNHEY and CDR2 is SVGAGI. V lost 4 bases to trimming and J lost 5 bases; unmatched junction nucleotides: 10. The DNA for the CDR3 is TGTGCCAGCAGTTTAGCCCGGGACAGAACGACTGAAGCTTTCTTT. Protein sequence: CASSLARDRTTEAFF.

This clone was counted once. J is TRBJ1-2 and V is TRBV9, with D perhaps matching TRBD1 (5 bases). V was pared by 4 bases and J by 5 bases, with 12 bases between. Looked up from germline, CDR1 is SGDLS and CDR2 is YYNGEE. The CDR3 has 13 residues. The CDR3 region is CASSPGTDYGYTF. DNA of the CDR3: TGTGCCAGCAGCCCCGGGACGGATTATGGCTACACCTTC. Full variable domain (outside the CDR3, taken from reference TRBV9 and TRBJ1-2): DSGVTQTPKHLITATGQRVTLRCSPRSGDLSVYWYQQSLDQGLQFLIQYYNGEERAKGNILERFSAQQFPDLHSELNLSSLELGDSALYFCASSPGTDYGYTFGSGTRLTVV.

The chain carries TRBV14 and TRBJ1-6; the D gene is possibly TRBD1 (5 bases). The V gene's germline CDR1 is SGHDN and CDR2 FVKESK. Trimming took off 5 bases at V and 4 bases at J, with 15 bases between the two ends. This CDR3 is built from 16 residues. The CDR3 is CASSEGTAVYNSPLHF. CDR3 DNA sequence: TGTGCCAGCAGCGAAGGGACCGCCGTTTATAATTCACCCCTCCACTTT.

The J gene is TRBJ2-7, the V gene TRBV7-8; TRBD1 matches 8 bases. Germline V CDR1 and CDR2: SGHVS, FQNEAQ. The CDR3 totals 14 residues. After removal of 5 bases from V and 3 bases from J, the junction contained 6 bases not matched to a gene. This CDR3 is CASSEDRGLYEQYF. In DNA, the CDR3 is TGTGCCAGCAGCGAAGACAGGGGCCTCTACGAGCAGTACTTC.

The V and J genes are TRBV7-2 and TRBJ2-1; 8 nucleotides match TRBD2. V was clipped by 1 base and J by 2 bases; unmatched bases: 10. CDR1 and CDR2 (germline): SGHTA, FQGNSA. The CDR3 runs 18 residues. The CDR3 loop reads CASSLVTIAGRAYNEQFF. CDR3 bases: TGTGCCAGCAGCTTAGTAACCATAGCGGGGAGAGCCTACAATGAGCAGTTCTTC. The entire variable domain, with the rest obtained from reference TRBV7-2 and TRBJ2-1, is as follows: GAGVSQSPSNKVTEKGKDVELRCDPISGHTALYWYRQSLGQGLEFLIYFQGNSAPDKSGLPSDRFSAERTGGSVSTLTIQRTQQEDSAVYLCASSLVTIAGRAYNEQFFGPGTRLTVL.

This clone was counted once. The chain has TRBV11-2 and TRBJ2-3; D is unclear. The CDR3 loop spans 13 amino acids. Germline values: CDR1 SGHAT, CDR2 FQNNGV. The germline V and J ends were trimmed by 2 bases and 4 bases, with 7 bases remaining between them. The CDR3 DNA follows: TGTGCCAGCAGCTTAAAGTTCTCAGATACGCAGTATTTT. Residues: CASSLKFSDTQYF. Full variable domain (outside the CDR3, taken from reference TRBV11-2 and TRBJ2-3): EAGVAQSPRYKIIEKRQSVAFWCNPISGHATLYWYQQILGQGPKLLIQFQNNGVVDDSQLPKDRFSAERLKGVDSTLKIQPAKLEDSAVYLCASSLKFSDTQYFGPGTRLTVL.

The chain combines TRBV5-4 with TRBJ1-1; unclear D gene. V was clipped by 7 bases and J by 1 base, with 11 bases between them. Germline V gene lookup returns CDR1 SGHNT and CDR2 YYREEE (reference sequence). The CDR3 consists of 13 residues. The CDR3 coding sequence is TGTGCCAGCTTTTCCCCACCGAACACTGAAGCTTTCTTT. This translates into CASFSPPNTEAFF.

This clone was recorded once. V and J are TRBV7-8 and TRBJ2-2; no reliable D call. Germline V gene lookup returns CDR1 SGHVS and CDR2 FQNEAQ. The CDR3 extends over 14 amino acids. V lost 3 bases and J lost 4, with 9 bases in between. The CDR3 sequence is CASSFLVSTGELFF. The CDR3 bases are TGTGCCAGCAGCTTCTTAGTCTCCACCGGGGAGCTGTTTTTT.

This clone appeared once. The CDR3 region is CASSDVGYSGAYEQYF. CDR3 DNA sequence: TGCGCCAGCAGCGACGTCGGTTATAGCGGCGCCTACGAGCAGTACTTC. This sequence joins TRBV5-1 and TRBJ2-7, with D possibly matching TRBD2 (6 bases). V was trimmed by 4 bases and J by 2 bases, leaving 19 bases between them. Germline CDR1 reads SGHRS; CDR2 reads YFSETQ. The CDR3 is made up of 16 amino acids.

With respect to this clone: Other DNA sequences in the sample encode the same CDR3. The V gene is TRBV27, the J gene TRBJ1-5; tentatively, D is TRBD1 (5 bases). This CDR3 has 14 residues. CDR1 is MNHEY, CDR2 SMNVEV, per germline (reference sequence). The V and J ends lost 0 bases and 4 bases respectively, with 7 bases between them. This CDR3 reads CASSLSGGNQPQHF. CDR3 sequence (DNA): TGTGCCAGCAGTTTATCCGGGGGGAATCAGCCCCAGCATTTT.

This clone occurred once. The chain uses TRBV19 and TRBJ2-2; perhaps TRBD2 as D (5 bases). V gave up 6 bases and J gave up 6 bases, with 11 bases separating them. CDR1 and CDR2 (germline): LNHDA, SQIVND (reference sequence). The CDR3 is made up of 13 amino acids. The CDR3 nucleotides are TGTGCCAGTAGCTCCGGGGTGTCCGGGGAGCTGTTTTTT. It is translated as CASSSGVSGELFF. The full variable domain, in which reference TRBV19 and TRBJ2-2 provide the parts outside the CDR3, is DGGITQSPKYLFRKEGQNVTLSCEQNLNHDAMYWYRQDPGQGLRLIYYSQIVNDFQKGDIAEGYSVSREKKESFPLTVTSAQKNPTAFYLCASSSGVSGELFFGEGSRLTVL.

The V call is TRBV9, the J call TRBJ2-7, with D perhaps matching TRBD1 (5 bases). The ends were cut back, 0 bases at V and 1 base at J, with 8 bases in the middle. Germline V gene lookup returns CDR1 SGDLS and CDR2 YYNGEE. This CDR3 has 14 residues. This CDR3 is CASSVGAGSYEQYF. For the CDR3, the DNA is TGTGCCAGCAGCGTAGGGGCAGGGTCCTACGAGCAGTACTTC.

V usage is TRBV6-5 and J usage is TRBJ2-7; TRBD2 agrees at 12 bases. CDR1 is MNHEY, CDR2 SVGAGI, per germline. The CDR3 has 15 residues. Trimming removed 8 bases from V and 0 bases from J; junction bases left unmatched: 5. The CDR3 loop is CASGTSGLSSYEQYF. The CDR3 DNA follows: TGTGCCAGCGGGACTAGCGGGCTAAGCTCCTACGAGCAGTACTTC.

The rearrangement links TRBV27 to TRBJ2-7, with D unresolved. The germline V gene encodes CDR1 MNHEY and CDR2 SMNVEV (reference sequence). The CDR3 has 13 amino acids. V was shortened by 3 bases and J by 4 bases, with 10 bases between the two germline ends. The CDR3 DNA reads TGTGCCAGCAGTTTTTCGGTAGATTACGAGCAGTACTTC. Protein: CASSFSVDYEQYF.

The chain employs TRBV5-6 and TRBJ2-1; D possibly uses TRBD1 or TRBD2 (5 bases each). The CDR3 runs 15 residues. Germline CDR1 is SGHDT and CDR2 is YYEEEE. Trimming took off 1 base at V and 0 bases at J, with 8 bases between the two ends. In DNA, the CDR3 is TGTGCCAGCAGCTTGTGGGGGAGCTCCTACAATGAGCAGTTCTTC. This encodes CASSLWGSSYNEQFF.

This chain connects TRBV19 to TRBJ1-5, with 8 bases matching TRBD1. The ends lost 10 bases at V and 5 bases at J; junction bases unmatched: 7. CDR3 size: 13 residues. Germline-derived CDR1 and CDR2 are LNHDA and SQIVND (reference sequence). The CDR3 bases are TGTGCCATTGACGGACAGGGCGATCAGCCCCAGCATTTT. It yields the protein CAIDGQGDQPQHF.

V gene TRBV27 combines with J gene TRBJ2-7; the D gene could be TRBD1 or TRBD2 (7 bases each). Per germline, CDR1 MNHEY and CDR2 SMNVEV (reference sequence). CDR3 length: 13 residues. The V and J ends lost 3 bases and 6 bases respectively, with 12 bases between them. The CDR3 is CASSFPGGAEQYF. The CDR3 DNA is TGTGCCAGCAGTTTCCCAGGGGGGGCCGAGCAGTACTTC.

This rearrangement joins TRBV11-2 to TRBJ2-2; 10 nucleotides agree with TRBD2. Trimming took 2 bases from V and 7 from J; bases not matched to a gene: 4. Germline loops: CDR1 SGHAT, CDR2 FQNNGV. There are 15 residues in the CDR3. CDR3 protein: CASSLLAGDFGELFF. The CDR3 DNA reads TGTGCCAGCAGCTTACTAGCGGGAGATTTCGGGGAGCTGTTTTTT. Looking up the rest from reference TRBV11-2 and TRBJ2-2 gives the full variable domain: EAGVAQSPRYKIIEKRQSVAFWCNPISGHATLYWYQQILGQGPKLLIQFQNNGVVDDSQLPKDRFSAERLKGVDSTLKIQPAKLEDSAVYLCASSLLAGDFGELFFGEGSRLTVL.

The V gene is TRBV7-9, the J gene TRBJ2-3, with D possibly TRBD2 on 6 matching bases. Germline CDR1 is SEHNR and CDR2 is FQNEAQ (reference sequence). The CDR3 extends over 17 amino acids. V lost 0 bases and J lost 1, with 14 bases in between. CDR3 DNA sequence: TGTGCCAGCAGCTTAGCGCTGGGGGGTACCCGCACAGATACGCAGTATTTT. Translated: CASSLALGGTRTDTQYF.

This chain uses TRBV29-1 with TRBJ2-5; D is unclear. V lost 4 bases and J 5 bases, leaving 14 bases between the germline ends. The CDR3 covers 13 residues. Looked up from germline, CDR1 is SQVTM and CDR2 is ANQGSEA. The CDR3 DNA reads as TGCAGCGTTGTACATTTCAATGGGGAGACCCAGTACTTC. Its translation is CSVVHFNGETQYF.

This clone has only a few counts. The genes are TRBV6-1 and TRBJ2-7, with TRBD1 identical over 7 bases. J was trimmed by 1 base and V by 0 bases; bases with no gene match: 12. The CDR3 loop spans 18 amino acids. The germline V gene has CDR1 MNHNS and CDR2 SASEGT. The CDR3 DNA is TGTGCCAGCAGTGAAGCCCCTAAACCGGACAGGTTTTCCTACGAGCAGTACTTC. Protein sequence: CASSEAPKPDRFSYEQYF.

J is TRBJ1-2 and V is TRBV27; weak D call: TRBD1 (5 bases). The CDR3 runs 15 residues. V gave up 4 bases and J gave up 7 bases, with 19 bases separating them. The germline V gene encodes CDR1 MNHEY and CDR2 SMNVEV (reference sequence). The CDR3 coding sequence is TGTGCCAGCAGTTCATACCGGGACGCCCGGGGTGGCTACACCTTC. Translated, it gives CASSSYRDARGGYTF.

V is TRBV25-1 and J is TRBJ2-7; D gene uncertain. Per the germline V gene, CDR1 is MGHDK and CDR2 is SYGVNS. V shed 3 bases and J shed 2 bases, with 5 bases lying between them. This CDR3 comprises 12 residues. This CDR3 is CASSEGTYEQYF. DNA of the CDR3: TGTGCCAGCAGTGAGGGAACCTACGAGCAGTACTTC.